Shown below are 10 T cell receptor beta chains from a single sample sequenced in a study of OX40 agonist ivuxolimab in advanced cancers. Some clones are missing from TCRdb's copy, which holds only in-frame ones; the method was immunoSEQ multiplex PCR. The table lists about 69,000 clones, more than 70% of them singletons. Sequencing was performed on CD4+ or CD8+ T cells sorted from blood, taken in a trial of the OX40 agonist ivuxolimab. The receptor set was obtained from an adult with an advanced solid tumor such as melanoma, head and neck, liver or kidney cancer.

The chain employs TRBV19 and TRBJ2-1; 11 bases are shared with TRBD2. This CDR3 has 14 residues. The V gene's germline CDR1 is LNHDA and CDR2 SQIVND (reference sequence). Germline trimming cut 5 bases from V and 15 bases from J; bases unmatched to any gene: 12. The chain's CDR3 is CASSLTLAGGLLFF. CDR3 sequence (DNA): TGTGCCAGTAGTCTAACCCTAGCGGGAGGCTTATTGTTCTTC. The full variable domain, with the rest looked up from reference TRBV19 and TRBJ2-1, is DGGITQSPKYLFRKEGQNVTLSCEQNLNHDAMYWYRQDPGQGLRLIYYSQIVNDFQKGDIAEGYSVSREKKESFPLTVTSAQKNPTAFYLCASSLTLAGGLLFFGPGTRLTVL.

This sequence joins TRBV5-4 and TRBJ1-1; 7 bases agree with TRBD1. The length of the CDR3 is 14 residues. Trimming at V came to 5 bases and at J to 2 bases, leaving 6 bases not matched to a gene. CDR1 is SGHNT and CDR2 is YYREEE in the germline V gene (reference sequence). CDR3 nucleotide sequence: TGTGCCAGCAGACTGGACAGGCTCAACACTGAAGCTTTCTTT. This translates into CASRLDRLNTEAFF.

This rearrangement joins TRBV10-3 to TRBJ2-7; 8 bases agree with TRBD1. V gave up 4 bases and J gave up 0 bases; unmatched junction bases: 8. CDR3 length: 16 residues. Looked up from germline, CDR1 is ENHRY and CDR2 is SYGVKD. The CDR3 region has the DNA TGTGCCATCAGTGGAGGGCGGGACAGGAGCTCCTACGAGCAGTACTTC. Protein product: CAISGGRDRSSYEQYF.

The chain has TRBV4-1 and TRBJ1-2, with D tentatively TRBD1 (6 bases). Germline-derived CDR1 and CDR2 are MGHRA and YSYEKL. V was shortened by 2 bases and J by 2 bases, with 12 bases between the two germline ends. This CDR3 has 15 amino acids. The CDR3 sequence is CASSQTLTGNYGYTF. CDR3 in DNA: TGCGCCAGCAGCCAAACCTTAACAGGGAACTATGGCTACACCTTC.

The chain has TRBV2 and TRBJ2-1; TRBD2 agrees at 7 bases. Germline CDR1 is SNHLY and CDR2 is FYNNEI. The CDR3 spans 15 residues. The trim removed 5 bases at V and 4 bases at J, leaving 8 bases unmatched. The CDR3, as DNA: TGTGCCAGCAGTCAAACTAGCGCTCAATACAATGAGCAGTTCTTC. Its protein is CASSQTSAQYNEQFF.

This clone was observed once. This rearrangement joins TRBV28 to TRBJ2-1, with D perhaps matching TRBD2 (6 bases). CDR1 and CDR2 from the germline V gene are MDHEN and SYDVKM. This CDR3 has 12 amino acids. V was pared by 5 bases and J by 13 bases, with 15 bases between. The CDR3 sequence: CASSLDGRSQFF. The CDR3 nucleotides are TGTGCCAGCAGTCTCGACGGGAGATCCCAGTTCTTC. Full variable domain (outside the CDR3, taken from reference TRBV28 and TRBJ2-1): DVKVTQSSRYLVKRTGEKVFLECVQDMDHENMFWYRQDPGLGLRLIYFSYDVKMKEKGDIPEGYSVSREKKERFSLILESASTNQTSMYLCASSLDGRSQFFGPGTRLTVL.

The V and J genes are TRBV30 and TRBJ1-6; no clear D gene. Germline lookup yields CDR1 GTSNPN and CDR2 SVGIG (reference sequence). V was trimmed by 1 base and J by 0 bases, leaving 4 bases between them. The CDR3 contains 14 residues. DNA for the CDR3: TGTGCCTGGAGTGGGAGCTCCTATAATTCACCCCTCCACTTT. Protein: CAWSGSSYNSPLHF.

The chain carries TRBV27 and TRBJ2-2; 16 bases match TRBD2. Germline-derived CDR1 and CDR2 are MNHEY and SMNVEV (reference sequence). With V trimmed by 10 bases and J by 0 bases, 8 bases remained unmatched. The CDR3 runs 18 residues. CDR3: CATNPGLAGGANTGELFF. The CDR3, as DNA: TGTGCCACCAATCCGGGACTAGCGGGGGGGGCGAACACCGGGGAGCTGTTTTTT.

The chain links TRBV6-1 to TRBJ1-5; 10 bases are a match to TRBD1. After removal of 4 bases from V and 4 bases from J, the junction contained 4 bases not matched to a gene. The CDR3 consists of 15 residues. The V gene's germline CDR1 is MNHNS and CDR2 SASEGT. The CDR3 DNA sequence: TGTGCCAGCAGTGGGACAGGGGGGTTGAATCAGCCCCAGCATTTT. It yields the protein CASSGTGGLNQPQHF.

V usage is TRBV2 and J usage is TRBJ2-3, with D possibly called TRBD1 or TRBD2 (6 bases each). This CDR3 region has 14 residues. Germline V gives CDR1 SNHLY, CDR2 FYNNEI. Trimming took off 5 bases at V and 1 base at J, with 10 bases between the two ends. The CDR3 DNA sequence: TGTGCCAGCAGTACTAGGGGGGGCACAGATACGCAGTATTTT. This gives the protein CASSTRGGTDTQYF. Looking up the rest from reference TRBV2 and TRBJ2-3 gives the full variable domain: EPEVTQTPSHQVTQMGQEVILRCVPISNHLYFYWYRQILGQKVEFLVSFYNNEISEKSEIFDDQFSVERPDGSNFTLKIRSTKLEDSAMYFCASSTRGGTDTQYFGPGTRLTVL.